Following are 19 T cell receptor beta chains from one sample sequenced in a study of shared clonotypes between healthy human individuals. Sequencing used immunoSEQ multiplex PCR; TCRdb keeps in-frame clones, though not all of them. The sample carries roughly 2 million clones, roughly 94% recorded once. Sequencing used naive CD4+ T cells sorted from blood. Documented subset: CD45RA+ positively selected. These receptors all come from a man younger than 30 in good health.

The rearrangement uses TRBV5-1 and TRBJ2-3; 8 positions agree with TRBD2. CDR1 is SGHRS and CDR2 is YFSETQ in the germline V gene. The CDR3 is made up of 17 amino acids. Trimming cost V 0 bases and J 1 base; bases outside gene matches: 7. Here the CDR3 DNA reads TGCGCCAGCAGCTTGGCCGGCGGTAGCGGGGGCACAGATACGCAGTATTTT. As protein: CASSLAGGSGGTDTQYF.

With regard to this clone: The sample has other DNA sequences that encode this CDR3 too. This rearrangement joins TRBV10-3 to TRBJ2-7; no firm D call. CDR3 size: 12 residues. V lost 1 base to trimming and J lost 1 base, with 2 bases between them. CDR1 is ENHRY and CDR2 is SYGVKD in the germline V gene. The CDR3 DNA is TGTGCCATCAGTGAGTTATCCTACGAGCAGTACTTC. Protein sequence: CAISELSYEQYF.

V and J are TRBV10-3 and TRBJ1-4, with D possibly being TRBD1 (6 bases). Germline CDR1 is ENHRY and CDR2 is SYGVKD. Trimming cost V 6 bases and J 0 bases, with 11 bases left between them. This CDR3 is built from 15 residues. The CDR3: CAISRGEATNEKLFF. CDR3 nucleotides: TGTGCCATCAGCAGGGGCGAGGCAACTAATGAAAAACTGTTTTTT.

The J gene is TRBJ2-7, the V gene TRBV7-2; TRBD1 aligns across 9 bases. Germline V lookup: CDR1 SGHTA, CDR2 FQGNSA. This CDR3 has 17 amino acids. J lost 2 bases, V lost 1 base, and 9 bases had no gene match. CDR3 amino acids: CASSLVPYRTGAYEQYF. DNA for the CDR3: TGTGCCAGCAGCTTAGTCCCATATAGGACAGGGGCCTACGAGCAGTACTTC.

The rearrangement joins TRBV2 to TRBJ2-5; D ambiguous. The CDR3 extends over 12 amino acids. Trimming shortened V by 8 bases and J by 1 base, and 8 bases separated the two germline ends. The germline gives CDR1 SNHLY, CDR2 FYNNEI. The CDR3 coding sequence is TGTGCCAGCGGTGGGGTCCAAGAGACCCAGTACTTC. This gives the protein CASGGVQETQYF.

The V and J genes are TRBV7-8 and TRBJ1-2, with a weak D call TRBD1 (5 bases). With 8 bases removed from V and 0 bases from J, the gap between germline ends came to 10 bases. Germline CDR1 SGHVS, CDR2 FQNEAQ. This CDR3 region has 13 residues. The CDR3 here is CASQQESNYGYTF. The CDR3 DNA is TGTGCCAGCCAACAGGAATCTAACTATGGCTACACCTTC.

The rearrangement uses TRBV7-6 and TRBJ1-2; D is unclear. Trimming took off 0 bases at V and 4 bases at J, with 6 bases between the two ends. CDR3 length equals 13 residues. Looked up from germline, CDR1 is SGHVS and CDR2 is FNYEAQ. CDR3 sequence (DNA): TGTGCCAGCAGCTTAGCAGGGTTCTATGGCTACACCTTC. Amino acid sequence: CASSLAGFYGYTF.

This sequence joins TRBV5-1 and TRBJ1-1; perhaps TRBD1 as D (6 bases). Deletions cut 4 bases from V and 8 bases from J, with 24 bases between. Per the germline V gene, CDR1 is SGHRS and CDR2 is YFSETQ. The CDR3 covers 16 residues. For the CDR3, the DNA is TGCGCCAGCAGCCTGGGGACCGGGACACACGGTGGGGAAGCTTTCTTT. Amino acids: CASSLGTGTHGGEAFF. The entire variable domain, with the rest obtained from reference TRBV5-1 and TRBJ1-1, is as follows: KAGVTQTPRYLIKTRGQQVTLSCSPISGHRSVSWYQQTPGQGLQFLFEYFSETQRNKGNFPGRFSGRQFSNSRSEMNVSTLELGDSALYLCASSLGTGTHGGEAFFGQGTRLTVV.

The genes are TRBV18 and TRBJ2-3; D uncertain. This CDR3 region has 13 residues. Germline loops: CDR1 KGHSH, CDR2 LQKENI. V shed 2 bases and J shed 4 bases, with 7 bases lying between them. CDR3 sequence: CASSPGLPDTQYF. CDR3 bases: TGTGCCAGCTCACCAGGGCTACCAGATACGCAGTATTTT. Supplemented by reference TRBV18 and TRBJ2-3, the full variable domain reads NAGVMQNPRHLVRRRGQEARLRCSPMKGHSHVYWYRQLPEEGLKFMVYLQKENIIDESGMPKERFSAEFPKEGPSILRIQQVVRGDSAAYFCASSPGLPDTQYFGPGTRLTVL.

The chain joins TRBV7-9 to TRBJ2-7, with D uncertain. The CDR3 consists of 17 residues. The V and J ends lost 3 bases and 2 bases respectively, with 20 bases between them. CDR1 and CDR2 from the germline V gene are SEHNR and FQNEAQ (reference sequence). In DNA, the CDR3 is TGTGCCAGCAGCTTTTACCGTGGGCAGTCAGCAGCCTACGAGCAGTACTTC. Amino acids: CASSFYRGQSAAYEQYF.

The chain combines TRBV21-1 with TRBJ1-2. TRBV21-1 is a documented pseudogene. This CDR3 has 14 residues. This CDR3 reads CASTPGGRGFGYTF. In DNA form, the CDR3 reads TGTGCCAGCACCCCGGGCGGTCGGGGCTTCGGCTACACCTTC.

V and J are TRBV11-2 and TRBJ2-7; no clear D. Deletions cut 5 bases from V and 2 bases from J, with 13 bases between. Looked up from germline, CDR1 is SGHAT and CDR2 is FQNNGV. CDR3 length: 14 residues. The CDR3 DNA sequence: TGTGCCAGCAGCCCCGTGCGTGCTACCTACGAGCAGTACTTC. This sequence encodes CASSPVRATYEQYF.

This clone was seen a handful of times. This sample also contains other DNA sequences that code for the same CDR3. V and J are TRBV5-6 and TRBJ1-1; D ambiguous. Germline-derived CDR1 and CDR2 are SGHDT and YYEEEE. This CDR3 is built from 11 residues. Deletions cut 0 bases from V and 4 bases from J, with 1 base between. The CDR3 is CASSLATEAFF. For the CDR3, the DNA is TGTGCCAGCAGCTTGGCCACTGAAGCTTTCTTT.

This chain connects TRBV5-1 to TRBJ2-6; D remains unclear. V was clipped by 7 bases and J by 0 bases, with 8 bases between them. Germline V gives CDR1 SGHRS, CDR2 YFSETQ. CDR3 length: 14 residues. The CDR3 spells CASGSPSGANVLTF. The CDR3 nucleotides are TGCGCCAGCGGGTCCCCCTCTGGGGCCAACGTCCTGACTTTC. Full variable domain (rest looked up from reference TRBV5-1 and TRBJ2-6): KAGVTQTPRYLIKTRGQQVTLSCSPISGHRSVSWYQQTPGQGLQFLFEYFSETQRNKGNFPGRFSGRQFSNSRSEMNVSTLELGDSALYLCASGSPSGANVLTFGAGSRLTVL.

This chain joins TRBV19 and TRBJ1-4, with 7 bases that match TRBD1. V gave up 6 bases and J gave up 8 bases; unmatched junction bases: 12. This CDR3 comprises 15 residues. Looked up from germline, CDR1 is LNHDA and CDR2 is SQIVND (reference sequence). The CDR3 bases are TGTGCCAGTAGGAGAAACAGGGGAGTCGGGGAAAAACTGTTTTTT. Its translation is CASRRNRGVGEKLFF.

The chain joins TRBV11-3 to TRBJ2-3, with TRBD2 matching 7 bases. V shed 3 bases, J shed 4 bases, and the junction held 4 bases outside the gene matches. Germline-derived CDR1 and CDR2 are SGHNT and YENEEA. This CDR3 is 14 amino acids long. CDR3 residues: CASSLNGLADTQYF. As DNA, the CDR3 is TGTGCCAGCAGCTTGAACGGACTAGCAGATACGCAGTATTTT.

This rearrangement joins TRBV10-3 to TRBJ2-7; 9 bases line up with TRBD2. The germline V gene encodes CDR1 ENHRY and CDR2 SYGVKD. With 6 bases clipped from V and 3 bases from J, the junction kept 3 bases outside the gene matches. The length of the CDR3 is 13 residues. The CDR3: CAIRATSGYEQYF. Here the CDR3 DNA reads TGTGCCATCAGAGCGACTAGCGGCTACGAGCAGTACTTC.

This chain connects TRBV5-1 to TRBJ2-5; TRBD1 or TRBD2 may be the D gene (6 bases each). Germline V gene sequence: CDR1 SGHRS, CDR2 YFSETQ. V was trimmed by 4 bases and J by 4 bases, leaving 14 bases between them. There are 14 residues in the CDR3. CDR3 in DNA: TGCGCCAGCAGCCCGGCGGGGACACTAGAGACCCAGTACTTC. It is translated as CASSPAGTLETQYF.

The chain joins TRBV14 to TRBJ2-7, with TRBD1 as a possible D gene (6 bases). Germline V gene data show CDR1 as SGHDN and CDR2 as FVKESK. The germline V and J ends were trimmed by 4 bases and 1 base, with 11 bases remaining between them. This CDR3 spans 14 amino acids. The CDR3 bases are TGTGCCAGCAGCCCCCAGGGGTGGTCCTACGAGCAGTACTTC. Protein product: CASSPQGWSYEQYF.